This T cell receptor (beta chain) was profiled in a study of blood T cell repertoires in COVID-19. Across the whole study: The study drew acute and convalescent COVID-19 samples from the United States, Italy and Spain. PBMCs, B-cell-depleted T cells, or T cells provided the cDNA or gDNA that made up the material.

Original methodology: Reference gene primers were amplified, and this amplification served to estimate nucleated cell counts. Clones were sequenced by immunoSEQ multiplex PCR, and TCRdb holds only the in-frame ones, with some missing. The V and J calls and clone size are taken from that table; D and trimming were inferred from the DNA. Among 85,000 to 130,000 clones listed, over 55% were seen once. The V gene lost 2 bases and the J gene lost 5 bases, with 12 bases spanning the gap. CDR1 is GTSNPN, CDR2 SVGIG, per germline (reference sequence). The CDR3 has 13 residues. The rearrangement links TRBV30 to TRBJ1-1, with D hard to call. The sequencing input was peripheral blood. This receptor was obtained from a human donor with acute or convalescent COVID-19. The donor label of this sample is uncertain. CDR3 bases: TGTGCCTGGAGTTTAACTAGGTGGACTGAAGCTTTCTTT. Translating gives CAWSLTRWTEAFF.